This T cell receptor (beta chain) emerged from a study of T cell responses to AZD1222 COVID-19 vaccine. The protocol was immunoSEQ multiplex PCR, while the TCRdb copy is restricted to in-frame clones and leaves out a portion. The sample shows 210,000 or so clones, 93% of them seen only once. The sequence came from an adult in good health. The input for sequencing was peripheral blood, taken on day 0 of MenACWY control vaccination.

CDR3: CASSYRDRAREGYTF. In DNA form, the CDR3 reads TGTGCCAGCAGTTATCGGGACAGGGCGAGGGAAGGCTACACCTTC. This chain links TRBV6-5 with TRBJ1-2, with 9 positions matching TRBD1. CDR3 size: 15 residues. Trimming cost V 3 bases and J 8 bases; bases outside gene matches: 10. The V gene's germline CDR1 is MNHEY and CDR2 SVGAGI.